Listed below are T cell receptor beta chains from one sample, sequenced in a study of blood T cell repertoires in COVID-19. The protocol was immunoSEQ multiplex PCR, while the TCRdb copy is restricted to in-frame clones and leaves out a portion. The repertoire holds 350,000 or so clones, with around 87% as singletons. The specimen was peripheral blood. Receptors were obtained from a woman between 25 and 40 years old with COVID-19, enrolled during active disease. Both conserved end residues are part of each CDR3. D genes are given only for firm matches. The size of a clone is reported for some rows only, either as once, few or many, or as a class for expanded clones.

cdr3_nt cdr3_aa j_call clone_size d_call v_call cdr3_length
TGTGCCAGCAGCTCGTTGGGCCTAGCGGGAGAATTCGATGAGCAGTTCTTC CASSSLGLAGEFDEQFF TRBJ2-1 NA TRBD2 TRBV7-9 17
TGTGCCAGCAGGCGTACAGGGTTAGCCAAAAACATTCAGTACTTC CASRRTGLAKNIQYF TRBJ2-4 once NA TRBV27 15
TGTGCCAGCAGCCCGAGAGGGACTAGCGGAGACTACGAGCAGTACTTC CASSPRGTSGDYEQYF TRBJ2-7 NA TRBD2 TRBV11-2 16
TGTGCCAGCAGTGAGAAAGGACAGGGTACAGATACGCAGTATTTT CASSEKGQGTDTQYF TRBJ2-3 once TRBD1 TRBV25-1 15
TGTGCCAGCAGCCCTCTCCGGACAACCGAAAAACTGTTTTTT CASSPLRTTEKLFF TRBJ1-4 NA NA TRBV14 14
TGTGCCAGCAGCCAAGAAGTCGGGGAGGGGACTGAAGCTTTCTTT CASSQEVGEGTEAFF TRBJ1-1 NA NA TRBV4-2 15
TGTGCCTGGAGATCCAGGGATACCTATGGCTACACCTTC CAWRSRDTYGYTF TRBJ1-2 NA NA TRBV30 13
TGTGCCAGCAGCTTGGACAGGGGTTGGACCGGGGAGCTGTTTTTT CASSLDRGWTGELFF TRBJ2-2 NA TRBD1 TRBV7-2 15
TGTGCCAGCAGCGCTTCGAGGCGGACAGGGAAATACAATGAGCAGTTCTTC CASSASRRTGKYNEQFF TRBJ2-1 once TRBD1 TRBV9 17
TGTGCCATCAGCGACTTGGACAGGGCGAACACCGGGGAGCTGTTTTTT CAISDLDRANTGELFF TRBJ2-2 NA TRBD1 TRBV10-3 16
TGTGCCATCATGGACAGCGCATCCTACGAGCAGTACTTC CAIMDSASYEQYF TRBJ2-7 once NA TRBV10-3 13
TGTGCCAGCAGCTTGGAAACTCTAGCGGGAGCTGGCACCGGGGAGCTGTTTTTT CASSLETLAGAGTGELFF TRBJ2-2 NA TRBD2 TRBV5-6 18
TGCGCCAGCAGTGAAGGGTCAGGGGGCGAGCAGTACTTC CASSEGSGGEQYF TRBJ2-7 NA TRBD1 TRBV10-2 13
TGCGCCAGCAGCCAGGGGAGTATGAACACCGGGGAGCTGTTTTTT CASSQGSMNTGELFF TRBJ2-2 NA NA TRBV4-1 15
TGTGCCAGCAGACTAGAAGGACTAGCGGGAAAGGGTGAGCAGTTCTTC CASRLEGLAGKGEQFF TRBJ2-1 NA TRBD2 TRBV28 16
TGTGCCAGCAGCTTGTGGACTAGCGAAAGGGAGACCCAGTACTTC CASSLWTSERETQYF TRBJ2-5 NA TRBD2 TRBV7-2 15
TGCGCCAGCAGCTTGGTGCTAGCGGGAGGGCAGGGCACAGATACGCAGTATTTT CASSLVLAGGQGTDTQYF TRBJ2-3 NA TRBD2 TRBV5-1 18
TGCGCCAGCAGCCATCAGGCCGGCAGTTACGAGCAGTACTTC CASSHQAGSYEQYF TRBJ2-7 once NA TRBV4-3 14
TGTGCCAGCAGTGCTCAGGGTAGGGCAGATACGCAGTATTTT CASSAQGRADTQYF TRBJ2-3 once NA TRBV2 14
TGTGCCAGCAGCTTTCGGGATCAGCCCCAGCATTTT CASSFRDQPQHF TRBJ1-5 few NA TRBV7-2 12
TGTGCCAGCAGGTCGACAGGGGGCGAGGGCTACACCTTC CASRSTGGEGYTF TRBJ1-2 NA TRBD1 TRBV6-5 13
TGCGCCAGCAGTCCCCTCCCACAGGGGAAGAGTGGCTACACCTTC CASSPLPQGKSGYTF TRBJ1-2 NA TRBD1 TRBV23-1 15
TGTGCCAGCAGCTTATCAGCGGGTTCTGCCTACGAGCAGTACTTC CASSLSAGSAYEQYF TRBJ2-7 NA NA TRBV11-1 15
TGCGCCAGCAGTGTCGCAGGGGCCTACAATCAGCCCCAGCATTTT CASSVAGAYNQPQHF TRBJ1-5 NA NA TRBV10-2 15
TGTGCCAGCAGTCGACTAGCGGGAGTAGATAGCACAGATACGCAGTATTTT CASSRLAGVDSTDTQYF TRBJ2-3 NA TRBD2 TRBV6-6 17
TGTGCCAGCAGTCCTCAGGCTCTAACTAATGAAAAACTGTTTTTT CASSPQALTNEKLFF TRBJ1-4 NA NA TRBV6-5 15
TGTGCCTGGACCCCTGGCCAGTGGAGTCAGCCCCAGCATTTT CAWTPGQWSQPQHF TRBJ1-5 NA NA TRBV30 14
TGTGCCAGCAGCGCAGGTCAGGCAACTAATGAAAAACTGTTTTTT CASSAGQATNEKLFF TRBJ1-4 NA NA TRBV9 15
TGTGCCAGCAGCCAAACTGGCGCGGGCCCGGGACAGGGTAATTTTAACACCATATATTTT CASSQTGAGPGQGNFNTIYF TRBJ1-3 few TRBD1 TRBV28 20